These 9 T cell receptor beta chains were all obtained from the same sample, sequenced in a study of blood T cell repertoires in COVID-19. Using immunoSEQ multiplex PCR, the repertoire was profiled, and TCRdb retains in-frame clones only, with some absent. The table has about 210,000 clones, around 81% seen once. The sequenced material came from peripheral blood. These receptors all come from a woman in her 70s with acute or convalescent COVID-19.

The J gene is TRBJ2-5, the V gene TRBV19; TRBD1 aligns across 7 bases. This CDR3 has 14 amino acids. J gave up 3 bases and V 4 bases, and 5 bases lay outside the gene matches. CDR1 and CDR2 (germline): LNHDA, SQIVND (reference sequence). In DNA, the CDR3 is TGTGCCAGTAGTAGCCACAGGGGAGAAGAGACCCAGTACTTC. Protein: CASSSHRGEETQYF.

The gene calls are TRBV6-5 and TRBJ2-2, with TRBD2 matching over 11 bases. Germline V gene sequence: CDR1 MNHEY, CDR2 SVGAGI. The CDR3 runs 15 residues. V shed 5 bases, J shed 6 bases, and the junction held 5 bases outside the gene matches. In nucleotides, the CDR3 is TGTGCCAGCAGTCGACTAGCGGGATCCCCCGGGGAGCTGTTTTTT. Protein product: CASSRLAGSPGELFF.

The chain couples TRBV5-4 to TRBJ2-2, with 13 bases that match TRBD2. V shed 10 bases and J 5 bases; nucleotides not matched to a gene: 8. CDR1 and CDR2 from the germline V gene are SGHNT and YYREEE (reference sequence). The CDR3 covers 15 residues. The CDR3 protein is CAAALAGGRTGELFF. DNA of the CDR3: TGTGCCGCCGCACTAGCGGGGGGGCGAACCGGGGAGCTGTTTTTT.

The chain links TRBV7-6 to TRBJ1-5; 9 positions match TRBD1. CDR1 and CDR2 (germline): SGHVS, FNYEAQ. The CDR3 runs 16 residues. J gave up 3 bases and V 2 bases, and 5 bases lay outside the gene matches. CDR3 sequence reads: CASSLSGTGLNQPQHF. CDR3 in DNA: TGTGCCAGCAGCTTATCGGGGACAGGGCTCAATCAGCCCCAGCATTTT.

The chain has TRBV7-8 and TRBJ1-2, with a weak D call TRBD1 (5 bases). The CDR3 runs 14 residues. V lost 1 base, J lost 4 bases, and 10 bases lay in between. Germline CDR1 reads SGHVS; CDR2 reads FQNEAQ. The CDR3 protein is CASSLEWGGYGYTF. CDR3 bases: TGTGCCAGCAGCTTAGAATGGGGGGGCTATGGCTACACCTTC.

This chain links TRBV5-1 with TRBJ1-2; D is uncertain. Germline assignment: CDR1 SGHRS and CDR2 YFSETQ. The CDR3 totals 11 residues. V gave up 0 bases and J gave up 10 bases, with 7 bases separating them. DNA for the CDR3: TGCGCCAGCAGCTTGGGGGGAGTCTACACCTTC. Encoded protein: CASSLGGVYTF. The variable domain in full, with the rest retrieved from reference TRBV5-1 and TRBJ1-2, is KAGVTQTPRYLIKTRGQQVTLSCSPISGHRSVSWYQQTPGQGLQFLFEYFSETQRNKGNFPGRFSGRQFSNSRSEMNVSTLELGDSALYLCASSLGGVYTFGSGTRLTVV.

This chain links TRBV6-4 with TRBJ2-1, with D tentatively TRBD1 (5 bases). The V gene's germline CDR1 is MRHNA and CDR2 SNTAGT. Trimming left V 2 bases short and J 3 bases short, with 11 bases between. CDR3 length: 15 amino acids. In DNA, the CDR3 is TGTGCCAGCAGTGACGTCAGGGTTATCTACAATGAGCAGTTCTTC. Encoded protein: CASSDVRVIYNEQFF.

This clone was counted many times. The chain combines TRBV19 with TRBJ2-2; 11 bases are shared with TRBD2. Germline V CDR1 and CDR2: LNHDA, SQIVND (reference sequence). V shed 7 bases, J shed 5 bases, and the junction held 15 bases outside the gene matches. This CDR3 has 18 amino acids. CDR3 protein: CASTQGTSGGLLTGELFF. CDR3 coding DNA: TGTGCCAGTACCCAAGGTACTAGCGGGGGCCTTTTGACCGGGGAGCTGTTTTTT.

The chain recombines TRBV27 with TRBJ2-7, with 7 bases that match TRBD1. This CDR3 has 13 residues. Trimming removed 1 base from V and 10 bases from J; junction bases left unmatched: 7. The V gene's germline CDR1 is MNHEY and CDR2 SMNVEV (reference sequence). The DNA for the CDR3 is TGTGCCAGCAGTTTATACAGGGGTGTGACTCAGTACTTC. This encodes CASSLYRGVTQYF.